These T cell receptor beta chains were read from a single sample in a study of response to subunit inactivated influenza vaccine. TCRdb recomputed calls from the RT-PCR reads with MiXCR, one row per CDR3 protein. The data contain 610,000 or so distinct CDR3 sequences, 14% of them singletons. The sample in question was PBMCs from blood, obtained 11 to 12 days after vaccination. The origin of the receptors is a man aged 45-60 years who received an inactivated influenza vaccine. The CDR3 runs from the conserved cysteine through the conserved F or W. D genes are given only for firm matches. Some rows mark clone size as missing; the rest say once, few, many or name a class of expanded clone.

V: TRBV4-1; D: .; length: 15; size: few; J: TRBJ2-7; CDR3: CASSPSGVLLYEQYF; DNA: TGCGCCAGCAGCCCCAGCGGAGTCCTCCTTTACGAGCAGTACTTC
V: TRBV7-2; D: .; length: 13; size: .; J: TRBJ2-2; CDR3: CASTLRRVGELFF; DNA: TGTGCCAGCACCCTAAGGCGCGTCGGGGAGCTGTTTTTT
V: TRBV6-2/TRBV6-3; D: .; length: 17; size: .; J: TRBJ2-2; CDR3: CADLDHWAKEDTGELFF; DNA: TGTGCCGATTTAGACCACTGGGCCAAGGAGGACACCGGGGAGCTGTTTTTT
V: TRBV9; D: TRBD2; length: 17; size: few; J: TRBJ2-7; CDR3: CASSPRLAGGLYGQQYF; DNA: TGTGCCAGCAGCCCACGACTAGCGGGAGGGCTTTATGGACAGCAGTACTTC
V: TRBV9; D: TRBD1; length: 14; size: few; J: TRBJ1-2; CDR3: CASSMGQPGYGYTF; DNA: TGTGCCAGCAGCATGGGACAGCCAGGCTATGGCTACACCTTC
V: TRBV6-1; D: TRBD2; length: 16; size: few; J: TRBJ2-3; CDR3: CASSQATSGTLDTQYF; DNA: TGTGCCAGCAGCCAGGCGACTAGCGGGACATTGGATACGCAGTATTTT
V: TRBV20-1; D: TRBD2; length: 15; size: few; J: TRBJ2-1; CDR3: CSARDPRGGGDEQFF; DNA: TGCAGTGCTAGAGATCCGCGGGGGGGCGGGGATGAGCAGTTCTTC
V: TRBV4-1; D: .; length: 16; size: few; J: TRBJ2-7; CDR3: CASSMGPGDPLYEQYF; DNA: TGCGCCAGCTCTATGGGTCCAGGGGACCCATTATACGAGCAGTACTTC
V: TRBV28; D: .; length: 14; size: few; J: TRBJ1-2; CDR3: CASSSGTFNYGYTF; DNA: TGTGCCAGCAGTTCCGGGACATTTAACTATGGCTACACCTTC
V: TRBV4-2; D: TRBD1; length: 17; size: few; J: TRBJ2-2; CDR3: CASSQDIGRGQFGELFF; DNA: TGTGCCAGCAGCCAAGATATCGGCAGGGGGCAGTTCGGGGAGCTGTTTTTT
V: TRBV6-1; D: .; length: 15; size: few; J: TRBJ1-1; CDR3: CASSTRGAKNTEAFF; DNA: TGTGCCAGCAGTACCCGGGGGGCTAAGAACACTGAAGCTTTCTTT
V: TRBV4-2; D: .; length: 15; size: .; J: TRBJ1-5; CDR3: CASSQDRQGNQPQHF; DNA: TGTGCCAGCAGCCAAGATCGACAGGGCAATCAGCCCCAGCATTTT
V: TRBV27; D: TRBD1; length: 18; size: few; J: TRBJ2-5; CDR3: CASSRTGTGGARKETQYF; DNA: TGTGCCAGCAGCCGAACCGGGACAGGGGGAGCCCGAAAGGAGACCCAGTACTTC
V: TRBV30; D: .; length: 12; size: .; J: TRBJ1-1; CDR3: CALRTANTEAFF; DNA: TGTGCCTTAAGGACAGCGAACACTGAAGCTTTCTTT
V: TRBV20-1; D: .; length: 15; size: few; J: TRBJ2-1; CDR3: CSASGRGGGFNEQFF; DNA: TGCAGTGCTAGCGGTCGGGGCGGAGGATTCAATGAGCAGTTCTTC
V: TRBV7-2; D: .; length: 15; size: few; J: TRBJ1-5; CDR3: CASSVGGTRNQPQHF; DNA: TGTGCCAGCAGCGTAGGAGGGACGAGGAATCAGCCCCAGCATTTT
V: TRBV7-9; D: .; length: 16; size: few; J: TRBJ2-7; CDR3: CASSLARGQGNYEQYF; DNA: TGTGCCAGCAGCTTAGCCCGCGGGCAGGGGAATTACGAGCAGTACTTC
V: TRBV27; D: .; length: 13; size: few; J: TRBJ2-3; CDR3: CASSLRHTDTQYF; DNA: TGTGCCAGCAGTCTTAGACACACAGATACGCAGTATTTT
V: TRBV6-2/TRBV6-3; D: TRBD2; length: 13; size: many; J: TRBJ2-5; CDR3: CAGGLAAEETQYF; DNA: TGTGCCGGGGGACTAGCGGCTGAGGAGACCCAGTACTTC
V: TRBV20-1; D: TRBD2; length: 14; size: many; J: TRBJ2-3; CDR3: CSASIAGALDTQYF; DNA: TGCAGTGCTAGTATAGCGGGAGCATTAGATACGCAGTATTTT
V: TRBV29-1; D: TRBD1; length: 14; size: few; J: TRBJ2-5; CDR3: CSVGGTGGAETQYF; DNA: TGCAGCGTAGGCGGGACAGGGGGCGCCGAGACCCAGTACTTC
V: TRBV5-1; D: TRBD1; length: 20; size: .; J: TRBJ2-1; CDR3: CASSLAGGRGQMRSYNEQFF; DNA: TGCGCCAGCAGCTTGGCAGGAGGCAGGGGGCAAATGAGGTCCTACAATGAGCAGTTCTTC
V: TRBV29-1; D: .; length: 10; size: .; J: TRBJ2-7; CDR3: CSVAGYEQYF; DNA: TGCAGCGTTGCTGGATACGAGCAGTACTTC
V: TRBV5-6; D: .; length: 13; size: many; J: TRBJ2-5; CDR3: CASSRELVETQYF; DNA: TGTGCCAGCAGCAGGGAACTTGTAGAGACCCAGTACTTC
V: TRBV7-2; D: .; length: 15; size: .; J: TRBJ2-3; CDR3: CASSQTSIGTDTQYF; DNA: TGTGCCAGCAGCCAGACCAGCATCGGCACAGATACGCAGTATTTT
V: TRBV10-2; D: TRBD1; length: 15; size: few; J: TRBJ2-7; CDR3: CASSESETGTYEQYF; DNA: TGCGCCAGCAGTGAGTCAGAGACAGGGACCTACGAGCAGTACTTC
V: TRBV5-6; D: .; length: 15; size: .; J: TRBJ2-3; CDR3: CASRWGGRSTDTQYF; DNA: TGTGCCAGCAGGTGGGGGGGGCGCAGCACAGATACGCAGTATTTT
V: TRBV7-2; D: TRBD1; length: 15; size: .; J: TRBJ1-2; CDR3: CASSRRTGENYGYTF; DNA: TGTGCCAGCAGCAGACGGACAGGGGAAAACTATGGCTACACCTTC
V: TRBV5-6; D: TRBD1; length: 17; size: .; J: TRBJ1-2; CDR3: CASSLAGQGLANYGYTF; DNA: TGTGCCAGCAGCTTGGCTGGACAGGGGTTAGCTAACTATGGCTACACCTTC
V: TRBV6-5; D: TRBD1; length: 17; size: .; J: TRBJ2-3; CDR3: CASSSRYRGHRTDTQYF; DNA: TGTGCCAGCAGTTCTAGATACAGGGGGCACCGCACAGATACGCAGTATTTT
V: TRBV5-4; D: TRBD1; length: 14; size: .; J: TRBJ2-5; CDR3: CASSPGTDKETQYF; DNA: TGTGCCAGCAGCCCTGGGACAGATAAAGAGACCCAGTACTTC
V: TRBV29-1; D: TRBD2; length: 16; size: many; J: TRBJ2-1; CDR3: CSVEGGGRISYNEQFF; DNA: TGCAGCGTTGAAGGGGGCGGGAGAATATCCTACAATGAGCAGTTCTTC
V: TRBV29-1; D: .; length: 12; size: many; J: TRBJ1-1; CDR3: CSAIQGDTEAFF; DNA: TGCAGCGCGATACAGGGAGACACTGAAGCTTTCTTT
V: TRBV29-1; D: .; length: 11; size: few; J: TRBJ2-5; CDR3: CSVDIVETQYF; DNA: TGCAGCGTTGATATTGTAGAGACCCAGTACTTC
V: TRBV20-1; D: TRBD2; length: 19; size: .; J: TRBJ2-1; CDR3: CSARGPGLAGGSSYNEQFF; DNA: TGCAGTGCTAGAGGCCCGGGACTAGCGGGGGGGAGCTCCTACAATGAGCAGTTCTTC